The TCR beta chain described here comes from a study of blood T cell repertoires in COVID-19. Study as a whole: Specimens from acute and convalescent COVID-19 originated in the United States, Italy and Spain.

Participant-reported clinical history was the basis for cohort assignment. As handled by the study authors: It was from reference gene primer amplification that nucleated cell counts were estimated. Method: immunoSEQ multiplex PCR; TCRdb's copy keeps in-frame clones and lacks some. V, J and clone size are taken as reported in that table, and D and trimming were inferred from the DNA itself. The sample has about 390,000 clones, approximately 90% seen once. The V gene lost 6 bases and the J gene lost 2 bases, with 14 bases spanning the gap. CDR1 is WSHSY and CDR2 is SAAADI in the germline V gene. The CDR3 sequence is 15 residues long.

Sequenced input: PBMCs or T cells enriched from blood (not recorded which). The sequence came from a woman between 50 and 59 years old who had recovered from COVID-19. The chain employs TRBV10-2 and TRBJ2-1, with D maybe TRBD2 (6 bases). The CDR3 reads CASREGRITYNEQFF. DNA for the CDR3: TGCGCCAGCAGGGAGGGCAGGATCACCTACAATGAGCAGTTCTTC.